Following are 28 T cell receptor beta chains from one sample sequenced in a study of blood T cell repertoires in COVID-19. Libraries were prepared by immunoSEQ multiplex PCR; TCRdb keeps only in-frame clonotypes and omits some of them. This table holds tens of thousands of clones, approximately 78% found once. Sequenced input: peripheral blood. The receptors were sampled from a man aged 50 or older with active or convalescent COVID-19.

The genes are TRBV6-4 and TRBJ1-6, with no clear D. The CDR3 has 18 amino acids. Trimming pared 10 bases from V and 0 bases from J, leaving 22 bases between. Germline CDR1 reads MRHNA; CDR2 reads SNTAGT. The CDR3 DNA follows: TGTGCCACCACTTCCCCCTCGGGAGGTAGCTCCTATAATTCACCCCTCCACTTT. The encoded protein is CATTSPSGGSSYNSPLHF.

The rearrangement uses TRBV28 and TRBJ2-3; maybe TRBD1 (6 bases). This CDR3 is 15 amino acids long. Trimming removed 4 bases from V and 4 bases from J, with 15 bases in between. The germline gives CDR1 MDHEN, CDR2 SYDVKM. The chain's CDR3 is CASSSGGPRADTQYF. The CDR3 DNA sequence: TGTGCCAGCAGTTCTGGGGGCCCTCGGGCAGATACGCAGTATTTT.

This sequence joins TRBV27 and TRBJ2-7; possibly TRBD2 for D (5 bases). This CDR3 comprises 14 residues. Germline lookup yields CDR1 MNHEY and CDR2 SMNVEV (reference sequence). V lost 7 bases and J 6 bases, leaving 19 bases between the germline ends. The CDR3 is CASTPGVRTGEQYF. CDR3 bases: TGTGCCAGCACCCCCGGGGTTCGAACGGGCGAGCAGTACTTC.

This chain connects TRBV6-1 to TRBJ1-6; 12 bases align to TRBD1. The CDR3 totals 17 residues. Germline assignment: CDR1 MNHNS and CDR2 SASEGT. V lost 2 bases, J lost 10 bases, and 9 bases stayed unmatched. The DNA of the CDR3 is TGTGCCAGCAGTGAACCCGGGACAGGGGGCGCGCAGTCACCCCTCCACTTT. Translation gives CASSEPGTGGAQSPLHF.

The V and J genes are TRBV6-5 and TRBJ2-2; the D is unclear. Germline CDR1 and CDR2: MNHEY and SVGAGI. V dropped 2 bases and J dropped 1 base, with 8 bases sitting between them. The CDR3 spans 15 residues. The CDR3 loop is CASSYDTGNTGELFF. The CDR3 coding sequence is TGTGCCAGCAGTTACGATACGGGGAACACCGGGGAGCTGTTTTTT.

The rearrangement joins TRBV5-5 to TRBJ1-3; D is ambiguous. CDR3 length equals 16 residues. Germline values: CDR1 SGHKS, CDR2 YYEKEE (reference sequence). V gave up 0 bases and J gave up 1 base, with 11 bases separating them. CDR3 nucleotide sequence: TGTGCCAGCAGCTTGGCGGGTTACATTTCTGGAAACACCATATATTTT. Amino acid sequence: CASSLAGYISGNTIYF.

This chain connects TRBV5-5 to TRBJ2-7; 7 bases line up with TRBD1. The length of the CDR3 is 15 residues. Germline V CDR1 and CDR2: SGHKS, YYEKEE (reference sequence). V dropped 0 bases and J dropped 6; count of bases not matched to a gene: 9. This CDR3 is CASSLEEGALGEQYF. In DNA, the CDR3 is TGTGCCAGCAGCTTGGAAGAGGGGGCCTTGGGCGAGCAGTACTTC.

This clone occurred a few times. The CDR3 loop is CASSYFPGQGNEQYF. The CDR3 nucleotides are TGTGCCAGCAGCTACTTCCCGGGACAGGGGAACGAGCAGTACTTC. J is TRBJ2-7 and V is TRBV7-2; 10 nucleotides match TRBD1. The junction had 8 bases not matched to a gene; V was cut back by 4 bases and J by 5 bases. The germline CDR1 and CDR2 sequences are SGHTA and FQGNSA. The CDR3 consists of 15 residues.

V gene TRBV2 combines with J gene TRBJ2-3; 7 bases are shared with TRBD1. CDR3 length: 15 amino acids. V shed 7 bases and J 3 bases; nucleotides not matched to a gene: 10. Germline V CDR1 and CDR2: SNHLY, FYNNEI. This CDR3 reads CASTETGMKTDTQYF. CDR3 sequence (DNA): TGTGCCAGCACCGAGACAGGGATGAAAACAGATACGCAGTATTTT.

CDR3 in DNA: TGTGCCTGGGGGGGGACAGCGGGTGAAAAACTGTTTTTT. As protein: CAWGGTAGEKLFF. The V call is TRBV30, the J call TRBJ1-4, with 7 nucleotides matching TRBD1. CDR3 length: 13 amino acids. Trimming cost V 5 bases and J 7 bases; bases outside gene matches: 7. Germline assignment: CDR1 GTSNPN and CDR2 SVGIG (reference sequence).

In the case of this clone: The germline gene is not matched at one end of the junction; a read error may be the cause. The chain combines TRBV7-9 with TRBJ2-3, with 8 bases matching TRBD2. The germline V gene encodes CDR1 SEHNR and CDR2 FQNEAQ (reference sequence). This CDR3 has 12 residues. The CDR3 DNA reads TGTGCCAGCAGCCCCGGACTAGCCTACTTACTTTTT. Its translation is CASSPGLAYLLF.

The V and J genes are TRBV28 and TRBJ1-5, with a weak D call TRBD1 (5 bases). This CDR3 is 15 amino acids long. V shed 3 bases and J shed 1 base, with 10 bases lying between them. Germline assignment: CDR1 MDHEN and CDR2 SYDVKM. This CDR3 reads CASSFGGVSNQPQHF. The CDR3 nucleotides are TGTGCCAGCAGTTTTGGAGGGGTCAGCAATCAGCCCCAGCATTTT. Drawing the rest from reference TRBV28 and TRBJ1-5, the complete variable domain is DVKVTQSSRYLVKRTGEKVFLECVQDMDHENMFWYRQDPGLGLRLIYFSYDVKMKEKGDIPEGYSVSREKKERFSLILESASTNQTSMYLCASSFGGVSNQPQHFGDGTRLSIL.

The chain employs TRBV7-8 and TRBJ1-1; a weak D match, TRBD1 (6 bases). This CDR3 is 16 amino acids long. V was shortened by 2 bases and J by 0 bases, with 13 bases between the two germline ends. CDR1 is SGHVS and CDR2 is FQNEAQ in the germline V gene. CDR3 nucleotide sequence: TGTGCCAGCAGCTTATTGGACAGCGTTATGAACACTGAAGCTTTCTTT. Protein: CASSLLDSVMNTEAFF.

The chain employs TRBV7-8 and TRBJ1-1, with D perhaps TRBD1 (6 bases). The CDR3 contains 16 residues. With 3 bases removed from V and 0 bases from J, the gap between germline ends came to 14 bases. Germline-derived CDR1 and CDR2 are SGHVS and FQNEAQ. The CDR3 DNA follows: TGTGCCAGCAGCTTCGGGCGGGGGCTTCTGAACACTGAAGCTTTCTTT. This sequence encodes CASSFGRGLLNTEAFF.

The chain couples TRBV28 to TRBJ1-4; 8 positions agree with TRBD1. Germline CDR1 MDHEN, CDR2 SYDVKM. The CDR3 consists of 16 residues. Trimming at V came to 7 bases and at J to 0 bases, leaving 7 bases not matched to a gene. CDR3 sequence reads: CASNPQGDSTNEKLFF. The CDR3 DNA reads TGTGCCAGCAATCCACAGGGGGATTCAACTAATGAAAAACTGTTTTTT.

The chain uses TRBV5-1 and TRBJ2-1, with 9 bases matching TRBD1. Losses at the gene ends were 7 bases for V and 1 base for J; bases not matched to a gene: 3. The CDR3 is 14 residues long. Germline CDR1 SGHRS, CDR2 YFSETQ. Here the CDR3 DNA reads TGCGCCAGCGCCGGGACAGGGTCCTACAATGAGCAGTTCTTC. Amino acid sequence: CASAGTGSYNEQFF.

The chain uses TRBV19 and TRBJ2-7; D might be TRBD2 (6 bases). Germline V lookup: CDR1 LNHDA, CDR2 SQIVND (reference sequence). This CDR3 contains 12 residues. V was trimmed by 10 bases and J by 2 bases, leaving 12 bases between them. CDR3 bases: TGTGCCACCGCGGGACGCACCTACGAGCAGTACTTC. Its translation is CATAGRTYEQYF.

The rearrangement joins TRBV3-1 (or the pseudogene TRBV3-2) to TRBJ2-3, with D maybe TRBD1 (5 bases). The germline V gene has CDR1 LGHDT and CDR2 YNNKEL (reference sequence). This CDR3 is built from 17 residues. The V end was cut by 0 bases, the J end by 1 base, with 14 bases between. CDR3 nucleotide sequence: TGTGCCAGCAGCCAAGATCTCAGGGCCATACGCACAGATACGCAGTATTTT. This codes for CASSQDLRAIRTDTQYF.

The chain employs TRBV3-1 (or the pseudogene TRBV3-2) and TRBJ1-1; possibly TRBD1 for D (6 bases). CDR3 size: 15 residues. In germline, CDR1 is LGHDT, CDR2 YNNKEL (reference sequence). V lost 5 bases to trimming and J lost 0 bases, with 13 bases between them. The CDR3 DNA sequence: TGTGCCAGCAGCGTACCGGGACAACTGAACACTGAAGCTTTCTTT. Translated: CASSVPGQLNTEAFF.

The chain joins TRBV11-2 to TRBJ2-7; 7 nucleotides agree with TRBD2. This CDR3 is 13 amino acids long. The trim removed 4 bases at V and 5 bases at J, leaving 5 bases unmatched. The germline gives CDR1 SGHAT, CDR2 FQNNGV. The CDR3 region is CASSSGGGDEQYV. The DNA of the CDR3 is TGTGCCAGCAGCTCGGGGGGAGGGGACGAGCAGTACGTC.

The V and J genes are TRBV6-2 or TRBV6-3 and TRBJ1-5; no clear D gene. Germline lookup yields CDR1 MNHEY and CDR2 SVGEGT. V lost 6 bases to trimming and J lost 0 bases, with 12 bases between them. This CDR3 spans 15 amino acids. The DNA for the CDR3 is TGTGCCAGCAGCCCCGGTACCTATAGCAATCAGCCCCAGCATTTT. Translating it yields CASSPGTYSNQPQHF.

The V call is TRBV10-3, the J call TRBJ2-6; 12 bases are shared with TRBD1. Germline CDR1 is ENHRY and CDR2 is SYGVKD. The CDR3 is 17 residues long. J gave up 3 bases and V 7 bases, and 7 bases lay outside the gene matches. In nucleotides, the CDR3 is TGTGCCATCACACCGGGACAGGGGGCGAATGGGGCCAACGTCCTGACTTTC. Amino acid sequence: CAITPGQGANGANVLTF.

The gene calls are TRBV7-9 and TRBJ1-2, with TRBD1 matching 11 bases. The germline CDR1 and CDR2 sequences are SEHNR and FQNEAQ (reference sequence). With 8 bases clipped from V and 3 bases from J, the junction kept 2 bases outside the gene matches. The CDR3 consists of 13 residues. Here the CDR3 DNA reads TGTGCCAGCGGGGACAGGGGGGACTATGGCTACACCTTC. Its protein product is CASGDRGDYGYTF.

The V and J genes are TRBV13 and TRBJ2-3; 8 bases are shared with TRBD2. The CDR3 covers 17 residues. Germline V gene data show CDR1 as PRHDT and CDR2 as FYEKMQ (reference sequence). The junction had 8 bases not matched to a gene; V was cut back by 0 bases and J by 3 bases. This CDR3 reads CASSLGQTGGATDTQYF. Written as DNA, the CDR3 is TGTGCCAGCAGCTTAGGCCAAACGGGGGGGGCGACAGATACGCAGTATTTT.

The V and J genes are TRBV19 and TRBJ2-5, with 9 bases that match TRBD2. After removal of 5 bases from V and 5 bases from J, the junction contained 9 bases not matched to a gene. The CDR3 consists of 15 residues. Germline V CDR1 and CDR2: LNHDA, SQIVND (reference sequence). The DNA for the CDR3 is TGTGCCAGTAGTCTCGAGCGGGGGGCAGGGGAGACCCAGTACTTC. Amino acids: CASSLERGAGETQYF.

This clone appeared a few times. V usage is TRBV2 and J usage is TRBJ2-3; D not certain. V lost 7 bases, J lost 0 bases, and 20 bases lay in between. Germline CDR1 and CDR2: SNHLY and FYNNEI. The CDR3 is made up of 17 amino acids. Here the CDR3 reads CASNTRPGPLSTDTQYF. CDR3 in DNA: TGTGCCAGCAACACCAGGCCAGGCCCTCTTAGCACAGATACGCAGTATTTT.

The chain combines TRBV7-2 with TRBJ2-3; no firm D call. Germline V CDR1 and CDR2: SGHTA, FQGNSA. V was clipped by 3 bases and J by 2 bases, with 3 bases between them. This CDR3 has 12 amino acids. CDR3 amino acids: CASSFYTDTQYF. The DNA for the CDR3 is TGTGCCAGCAGCTTCTACACAGATACGCAGTATTTT.

The V gene is TRBV4-1, the J gene TRBJ1-6; D call uncertain. CDR3 size: 17 residues. V was cut by 1 base and J by 0 bases, with 10 bases left in between. Germline CDR1 reads MGHRA; CDR2 reads YSYEKL. CDR3 amino acids: CASSQVDLFSYNSPLHF. Here the CDR3 DNA reads TGCGCCAGCAGCCAAGTCGACTTATTCTCCTATAATTCACCCCTCCACTTT.